One and the same sample provided the 17 T cell receptor beta chains below, sequenced in a study of T-cell memory formation after mild COVID-19. TCRdb reanalysed the 5' RACE reads using MiXCR and keeps one entry per CDR3 protein. The data show approximately 150,000 distinct CDR3 sequences, under 15% seen once. Sequenced material: PBMCs or a T cell subset sorted from them (not recorded which). The source of these receptors is a man in his late teens or twenties who had mild COVID-19 (a few samples of this study predate the infection). Cell type and time point are not known.

The chain carries TRBV20-1 and TRBJ2-7, with TRBD1 matching over 11 bases. This CDR3 is built from 16 residues. With V trimmed by 3 bases and J by 2 bases, 9 bases remained unmatched. In germline, CDR1 is DFQATT, CDR2 SNEGSKA (reference sequence). CDR3 protein: CSASHLGQGVPYEQYF. The CDR3 coding sequence is TGCAGTGCTAGTCATCTGGGACAGGGGGTTCCCTACGAGCAGTACTTC.

At least ten counts were recorded for this clonotype. The gene calls are TRBV7-8 and TRBJ2-3; D is ambiguous. CDR3 length: 18 amino acids. CDR1 and CDR2 from the germline V gene are SGHVS and FQNEAQ. V lost 4 bases to trimming and J lost 0 bases, with 20 bases between them. The CDR3: CASSSRRVTYSSTDTQYF. The DNA for the CDR3 is TGTGCCAGCAGCTCCCGACGAGTGACATATTCTAGCACAGATACGCAGTATTTT.

This clonotype was recorded at least ten times. This chain links TRBV7-3 with TRBJ2-7, with TRBD2 as a possible D gene (5 bases). The CDR3 is made up of 15 amino acids. Germline CDR1 SGHTA, CDR2 FQGTGA. Trimming took 1 base from V and 2 from J, leaving 12 bases between them. CDR3 bases: TGTGCCAGCAGCTTAAGAAGAGGGCCCCCCTACGAGCAGTACTTC. It specifies CASSLRRGPPYEQYF.

The table lists this clonotype with a few counts. DNA of the CDR3: TGTGCCACCAGTGATCCGCGGGGATCCCAAGAGACCCAGTACTTC. Translated, it gives CATSDPRGSQETQYF. The rearrangement joins TRBV24-1 to TRBJ2-5, with D perhaps matching TRBD2 (6 bases). V was shortened by 3 bases and J by 1 base, with 11 bases between the two germline ends. Germline V gene lookup returns CDR1 KGHDR and CDR2 SFDVKD. The CDR3 extends over 15 amino acids.

As for this clonotype: Compared with germline, one end of the junction differs, possibly owing to a read error. The chain carries TRBV11-3 and TRBJ2-4; tentatively, D is TRBD2 (7 bases). Germline values: CDR1 SGHNT, CDR2 YENEEA. The CDR3 length is 12 residues. CDR3 region: CASRRGGDIQNF. Written as DNA, the CDR3 is TGTGCCAGCAGGAGGGGGGGGGACATTCAGAACTTC. The full variable domain, its missing parts supplied by reference TRBV11-3 and TRBJ2-4, is EAGVVQSPRYKIIEKKQPVAFWCNPISGHNTLYWYLQNLGQGPELLIRYENEEAVDDSQLPKDRFSAERLKGVDSTLKIQPAELGDSAVYLCASRRGGDIQNFGAGTRLSVL.

This clonotype was recorded a few times. V gene TRBV7-2 combines with J gene TRBJ2-5, with no clear D. The CDR3 sequence is 13 residues long. V gave up 1 base and J gave up 7 bases, with 10 bases separating them. From germline, CDR1 is SGHTA and CDR2 FQGNSA. The CDR3 DNA follows: TGTGCCAGCAGCTTAGATGTGATCGGGACCCAGTACTTC. This codes for CASSLDVIGTQYF.

This clonotype was detected a few times. The CDR3 bases are TGCAGTGCTAGAGATCCGTTCCGTGGCTACACCTTC. As protein: CSARDPFRGYTF. The rearrangement joins TRBV20-1 to TRBJ1-2; D is unresolved. The CDR3 consists of 12 residues. V lost 0 bases, J lost 7 bases, and 9 bases lay in between. CDR1 and CDR2 (germline): DFQATT, SNEGSKA (reference sequence).

The genes are TRBV29-1 and TRBJ2-2; no reliable D call. The CDR3 has 14 residues. Between the trimmed V and J ends, which lost 1 base and 2 bases, there was a span of 8 bases. Germline V gene sequence: CDR1 SQVTM, CDR2 ANQGSEA. CDR3 nucleotides: TGCAGCGTTGAAGCACAGTTAAACACCGGGGAGCTGTTTTTT. It is translated as CSVEAQLNTGELFF.

The chain combines TRBV6-5 with TRBJ2-7, with a tentative D call TRBD1 (6 bases). Trimming stripped 6 bases from V and 7 bases from J, with 16 bases between. This CDR3 spans 13 amino acids. Germline lookup yields CDR1 MNHEY and CDR2 SVGAGI. CDR3 nucleotides: TGTGCCAGCAGGGAAACAGGGTCAGGGGAGCAGTACTTC. Translating it yields CASRETGSGEQYF.

This clonotype was recorded a few times. The CDR3, as DNA: TGTGCCAGCTCAATAGGGTGGGGTCGCCCCATGAACACTGAAGCTTTCTTT. This codes for CASSIGWGRPMNTEAFF. The chain is built from TRBV27 and TRBJ1-1; D gene uncertain. V was pared by 8 bases and J by 0 bases, with 22 bases between. This CDR3 is 17 amino acids long. The germline V gene encodes CDR1 MNHEY and CDR2 SMNVEV (reference sequence).

This clonotype was counted a few times. This chain uses TRBV10-3 with TRBJ1-1, with a tentative D call TRBD1 (6 bases). Germline CDR1 is ENHRY and CDR2 is SYGVKD. This CDR3 region has 14 residues. The V end was cut by 4 bases, the J end by 0 bases, with 9 bases between. CDR3 nucleotides: TGTGCCATCAGTGGAAGGGGGGTGAACACTGAAGCTTTCTTT. It is translated as CAISGRGVNTEAFF.

Regarding this clonotype: At one end the junction does not follow the germline gene, possibly because of a read error. The chain uses TRBV28 and TRBJ2-5; D might be TRBD2 (5 bases). The CDR3 is made up of 12 amino acids. The germline V gene has CDR1 MDHEN and CDR2 SYDVKM. CDR3 protein: CAISEGGETQYF. The CDR3 nucleotides read TGTGCCATCAGTGAGGGCGGGGAGACCCAGTACTTC.

Ten or more counts support this clonotype. This rearrangement joins TRBV7-3 to TRBJ2-3, with TRBD2 identical over 11 bases. CDR3 length: 18 amino acids. Germline V CDR1 and CDR2: SGHTA, FQGTGA. Trimming cost V 2 bases and J 0 bases; bases outside gene matches: 7. The CDR3: CASSLGNSGGGSTDTQYF. The CDR3 DNA reads TGTGCCAGCAGCTTAGGGAATAGCGGGGGGGGTAGCACAGATACGCAGTATTTT.

J is TRBJ2-7 and V is TRBV20-1; D unclear. This CDR3 is 11 amino acids long. V was clipped by 6 bases and J by 0 bases, with 6 bases between them. Germline V CDR1 and CDR2: DFQATT, SNEGSKA (reference sequence). This CDR3 reads CSAPSSYEQYF. The CDR3 nucleotides read TGCAGTGCACCGAGCTCCTACGAGCAGTACTTC.

In its sample, this clonotype was seen a few times. The gene calls are TRBV7-2 and TRBJ2-3; TRBD2 might be the D (5 bases). The V gene lost 7 bases and the J gene lost 0 bases, with 17 bases spanning the gap. The CDR3 covers 16 residues. The germline CDR1 and CDR2 sequences are SGHTA and FQGNSA. Written as DNA, the CDR3 is TGTGCCAGCAAGCCCCCGGGCGGGTCCAGCACAGATACGCAGTATTTT. Residues: CASKPPGGSSTDTQYF.

The chain has TRBV10-3 and TRBJ2-3; 7 bases are shared with TRBD1. The CDR3 sequence is 13 residues long. J gave up 7 bases and V 0 bases, and 1 base lay outside the gene matches. The germline V gene has CDR1 ENHRY and CDR2 SYGVKD. The CDR3 DNA reads as TGTGCCATCAGTGAGTCACAGGGGAATACGCAGTATTTT. This encodes CAISESQGNTQYF.

The gene calls are TRBV20-1 and TRBJ2-3, with TRBD1 matching over 7 bases. Germline V gene sequence: CDR1 DFQATT, CDR2 SNEGSKA (reference sequence). The V and J ends lost 5 bases and 6 bases, in that order; junction bases with no gene match: 8. The CDR3 is 13 residues long. The CDR3 DNA reads as TGCAGTGCTGTCGGGACAGTTCCTGATACGCAGTATTTT. Translating gives CSAVGTVPDTQYF.